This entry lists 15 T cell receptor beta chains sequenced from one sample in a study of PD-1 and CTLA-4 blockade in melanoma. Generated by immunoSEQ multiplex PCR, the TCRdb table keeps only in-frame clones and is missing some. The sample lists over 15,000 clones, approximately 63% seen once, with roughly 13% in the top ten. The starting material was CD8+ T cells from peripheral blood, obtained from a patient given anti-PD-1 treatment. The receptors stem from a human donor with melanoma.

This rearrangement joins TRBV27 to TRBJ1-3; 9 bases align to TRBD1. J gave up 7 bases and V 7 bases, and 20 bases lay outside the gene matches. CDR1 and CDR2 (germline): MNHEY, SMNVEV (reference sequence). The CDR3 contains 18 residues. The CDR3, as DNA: TGTGCCAGCACCCTACCCACCGGACAGGGGATTCTAGATAACACCATATATTTT. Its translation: CASTLPTGQGILDNTIYF.

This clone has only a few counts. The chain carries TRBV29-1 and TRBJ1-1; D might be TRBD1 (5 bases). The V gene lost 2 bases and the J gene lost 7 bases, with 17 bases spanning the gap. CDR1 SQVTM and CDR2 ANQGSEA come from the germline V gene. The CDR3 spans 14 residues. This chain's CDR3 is CSVESPTREFEAFF. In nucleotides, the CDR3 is TGCAGCGTTGAAAGCCCGACCAGGGAGTTTGAAGCTTTCTTT.

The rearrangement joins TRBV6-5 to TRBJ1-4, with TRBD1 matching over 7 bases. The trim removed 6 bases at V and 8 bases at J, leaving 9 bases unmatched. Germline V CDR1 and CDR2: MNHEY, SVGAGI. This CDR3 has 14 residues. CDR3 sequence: CASSQGTAGEKLFF. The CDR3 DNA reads TGTGCCAGCAGCCAAGGGACAGCCGGGGAAAAACTGTTTTTT.

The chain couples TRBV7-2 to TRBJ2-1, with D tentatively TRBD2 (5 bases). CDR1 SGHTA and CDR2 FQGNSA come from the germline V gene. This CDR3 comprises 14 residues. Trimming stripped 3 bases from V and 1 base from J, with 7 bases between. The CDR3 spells CASSLGSSYNEQFF. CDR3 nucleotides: TGTGCCAGCAGCTTGGGGAGTTCCTACAATGAGCAGTTCTTC.

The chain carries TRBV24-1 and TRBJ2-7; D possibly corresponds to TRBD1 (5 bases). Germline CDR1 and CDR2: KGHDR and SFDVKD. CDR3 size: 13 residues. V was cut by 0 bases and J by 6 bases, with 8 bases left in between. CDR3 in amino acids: CATSDLRGGEQYF. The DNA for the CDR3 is TGTGCCACCAGTGATTTGAGGGGTGGCGAGCAGTACTTC.

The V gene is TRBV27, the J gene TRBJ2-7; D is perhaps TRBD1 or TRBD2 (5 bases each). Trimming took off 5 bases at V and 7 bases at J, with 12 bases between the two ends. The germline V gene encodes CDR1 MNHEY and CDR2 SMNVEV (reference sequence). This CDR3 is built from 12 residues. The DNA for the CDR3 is TGTGCCAGCAGTCTGGGGCCGGGAGAGCAGTACTTC. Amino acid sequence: CASSLGPGEQYF.

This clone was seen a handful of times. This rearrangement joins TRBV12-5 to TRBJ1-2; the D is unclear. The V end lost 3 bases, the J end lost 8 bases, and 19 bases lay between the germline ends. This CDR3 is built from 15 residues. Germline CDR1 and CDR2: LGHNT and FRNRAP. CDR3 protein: CASGFPKGRLSGYTF. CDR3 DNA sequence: TGTGCTAGTGGTTTTCCGAAAGGGCGGCTGTCGGGCTACACCTTC.

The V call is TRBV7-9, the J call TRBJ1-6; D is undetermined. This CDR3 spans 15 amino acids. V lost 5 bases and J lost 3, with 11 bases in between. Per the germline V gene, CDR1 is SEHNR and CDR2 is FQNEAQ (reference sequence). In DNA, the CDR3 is TGTGCCAGCAGCCCCCCGTCTAACTATAATTCACCCCTCCACTTT. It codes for CASSPPSNYNSPLHF.

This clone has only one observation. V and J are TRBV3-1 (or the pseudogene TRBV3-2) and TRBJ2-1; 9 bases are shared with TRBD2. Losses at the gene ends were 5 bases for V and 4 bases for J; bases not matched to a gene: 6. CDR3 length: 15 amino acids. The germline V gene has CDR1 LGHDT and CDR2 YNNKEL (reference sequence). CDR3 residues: CASSYSGSKYNEQFF. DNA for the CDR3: TGTGCCAGCAGCTATAGCGGGAGCAAATACAATGAGCAGTTCTTC.

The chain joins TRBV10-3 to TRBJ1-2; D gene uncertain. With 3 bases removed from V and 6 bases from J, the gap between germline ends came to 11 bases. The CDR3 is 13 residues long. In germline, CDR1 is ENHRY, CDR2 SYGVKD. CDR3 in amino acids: CAISDMGKDGYTF. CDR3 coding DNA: TGTGCCATCAGTGACATGGGGAAGGATGGCTACACCTTC.

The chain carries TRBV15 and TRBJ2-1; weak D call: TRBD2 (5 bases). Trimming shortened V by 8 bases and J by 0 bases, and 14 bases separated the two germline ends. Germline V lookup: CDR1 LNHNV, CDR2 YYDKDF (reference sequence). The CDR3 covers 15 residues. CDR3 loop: CATLWVSDSYNEQFF. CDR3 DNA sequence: TGTGCCACCCTGTGGGTTAGCGACTCCTACAATGAGCAGTTCTTC.

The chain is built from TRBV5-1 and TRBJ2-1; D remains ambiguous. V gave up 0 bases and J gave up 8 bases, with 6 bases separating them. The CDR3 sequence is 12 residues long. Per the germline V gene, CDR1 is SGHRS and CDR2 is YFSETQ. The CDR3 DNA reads TGCGCCAGCAGCTTGGTAATGGATGAGCAGTTCTTC. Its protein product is CASSLVMDEQFF.

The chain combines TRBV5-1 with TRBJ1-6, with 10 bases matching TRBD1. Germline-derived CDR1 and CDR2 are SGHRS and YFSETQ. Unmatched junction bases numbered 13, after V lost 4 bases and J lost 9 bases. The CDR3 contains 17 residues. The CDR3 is CASSPARTGGLGSPLHF. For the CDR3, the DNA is TGCGCCAGCAGCCCGGCACGGACAGGGGGTTTGGGTTCACCCCTCCACTTT. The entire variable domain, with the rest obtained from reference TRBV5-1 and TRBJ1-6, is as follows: KAGVTQTPRYLIKTRGQQVTLSCSPISGHRSVSWYQQTPGQGLQFLFEYFSETQRNKGNFPGRFSGRQFSNSRSEMNVSTLELGDSALYLCASSPARTGGLGSPLHFGNGTRLTVT.

The CDR3 is CASSVVPSGGAGEQFF. The CDR3 nucleotides are TGCGCCAGCAGCGTAGTACCTAGCGGGGGGGCAGGTGAGCAGTTCTTC. The chain recombines TRBV5-1 with TRBJ2-1; 12 bases line up with TRBD2. After removal of 4 bases from V and 9 bases from J, the junction contained 11 bases not matched to a gene. CDR1 is SGHRS and CDR2 is YFSETQ in the germline V gene. The CDR3 runs 16 residues.

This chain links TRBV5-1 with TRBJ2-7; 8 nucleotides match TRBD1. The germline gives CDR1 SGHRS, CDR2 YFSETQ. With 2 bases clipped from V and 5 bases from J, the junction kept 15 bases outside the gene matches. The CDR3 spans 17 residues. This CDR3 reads CASSFNNRTGIPDEQYF. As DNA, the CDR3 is TGCGCCAGCAGCTTTAATAACAGGACAGGGATTCCGGACGAGCAGTACTTC. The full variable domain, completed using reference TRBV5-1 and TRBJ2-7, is KAGVTQTPRYLIKTRGQQVTLSCSPISGHRSVSWYQQTPGQGLQFLFEYFSETQRNKGNFPGRFSGRQFSNSRSEMNVSTLELGDSALYLCASSFNNRTGIPDEQYFGPGTRLTVT.